Sequencing of this T cell receptor (beta chain) was carried out in a study of tumor-infiltrating lymphocytes in primary liver carcinoma. With around 490 ng total RNA as template and a constant-region primer, TCR beta cDNA was made. What produced the TCR beta libraries was three nested multiplex PCR rounds using slightly modified ARM-PCR. A C-beta reverse primer and TRBV1-TRBV30 forward primers served in each of the first two PCR rounds, at ten to eleven cycles apiece. TCRdb reanalysed the multiplex PCR reads using MiXCR and keeps one entry per CDR3 protein. The sample comprises about 74,000 distinct CDR3 sequences, 60% to 80% of which are singletons, and about 27% rests with the top ten. Joint extraction of RNA and DNA used 20-30 mg of bulk tissue that was unsorted. This clonotype was picked up many times. V shed 4 bases and J shed 0 bases, with 11 bases lying between them. Germline V CDR1 and CDR2: MGHRA, YSYEKL. This CDR3 has 15 amino acids.

The chain carries TRBV4-1 and TRBJ2-3, with a weak D call TRBD1 (6 bases). This receptor was identified in a middle-aged man with primary liver carcinoma and hepatitis B virus infection. The sample taken for sequencing was liver tumor tissue from sampling region 4. The subset: tumor region T4, right-lateral pole. DNA of the CDR3: TGCGCCAGCAGCCTGCGACAGGCCAGCACAGATACGCAGTATTTT. Protein: CASSLRQASTDTQYF.